This T cell receptor (beta chain) was sequenced during a study of T-cell memory formation after mild COVID-19. The germline CDR1 and CDR2 sequences are MNHEY and SVGAGI. The CDR3 covers 15 residues. With 0 bases removed from V and 1 base from J, the gap between germline ends came to 9 bases. TCRdb reprocessed the 5' RACE reads with MiXCR, giving one entry per CDR3 protein. The sample holds about 320,000 distinct CDR3 sequences, 14% seen once. Sequenced sample: PBMCs or a T cell subset sorted from them (not recorded which). The receptor was derived from a man in his late teens or twenties who had mild COVID-19 (a few samples of this study predate the infection). Cell type and time point are not known. The chain joins TRBV6-5 to TRBJ1-1; D ambiguous. This CDR3 reads CASSYSSGSNTEAFF. CDR3 DNA: TGTGCCAGCAGTTACTCGAGTGGGTCGAACACTGAAGCTTTCTTT.